This T cell receptor beta chain is drawn from a study of human T cells and chemical hapten exposure. TCRdb reprocessed the RACE reads with MiXCR, giving one entry per CDR3 protein. The sample consists of about 110,000 distinct CDR3 sequences, less than 15% of them appearing once. The CDR3 extends over 14 amino acids. Trimming cost V 3 bases and J 8 bases, with 14 bases left between them. Germline V gene sequence: CDR1 MDHEN, CDR2 SYDVKM. Time point of the sample: pre-sensitization, week 0. The treatment is: therapeutic diphenylcyclopropenone sensitization with weekly scalp DPC. The chain has TRBV28 and TRBJ2-1; D is undetermined. The source material was whole blood, sampled in connection with sensitization to the hapten diphenylcyclopropenone (DPC). The clonotype was recovered from a woman aged 45-65 years with alopecia areata. Some clones in this sample may be carry-over from other donors' samples. DNA of the CDR3: TGTGCCAGCAGTTTCCCGCTCGGAAGTTATGAGCAGTTCTTC. Its protein is CASSFPLGSYEQFF.